This TCR beta chain appears in the sequencing data of a study of sequential checkpoint blockade in melanoma. Here immunoSEQ multiplex PCR was the method, and the copy in TCRdb shows in-frame clones only, minus some. The table has about 22,000 clones, under 70% seen once. Documented treatment: randomized to nivolumab then ipilimumab (arm A) or the reverse (arm B). J was trimmed by 8 bases and V by 4 bases; bases with no gene match: 7. The CDR3 is made up of 14 amino acids. CDR1 is SGHRS, CDR2 YFSETQ, per germline. Specimen: CD8+ T cells sorted from blood (inferred from file names), collected from a patient given nivolumab and ipilimumab in sequence. The gene calls are TRBV5-1 and TRBJ2-2, with 8 positions matching TRBD2. This receptor was taken from a human donor with melanoma. The CDR3 spells CASSLGGEAGELFF. The CDR3 bases are TGCGCCAGCAGCCTCGGGGGGGAGGCTGGGGAGCTGTTTTTT.